This T cell receptor (beta chain) was identified during a study of human T cells and chemical hapten exposure. Study outcomes and limitations: High-frequency TCRs, those above 1 in 1000, stayed the same after DPC sensitization.

Specified time point: patch test 2, 6 weeks after DPC sensitization. Treatment here: therapeutic diphenylcyclopropenone sensitization with weekly scalp DPC. The drawing of blood occurred before each patch test was applied. The study enrolled 18 to 70-year-old alopecia patients suitable for DPC. This CDR3 comprises 16 residues. The germline CDR1 and CDR2 sequences are SNHLY and FYNNEI. V was pared by 7 bases and J by 0 bases, with 10 bases of the junction left unmatched. TCRdb reprocessed the RACE reads via MiXCR and lists one record per CDR3 protein. The sample lists about 40,000 distinct CDR3 sequences, about 8.9% occurring once. Details on this clonotype: What it binds is not known.

This specimen was whole blood, taken in connection with sensitization to the hapten diphenylcyclopropenone (DPC). The rearrangement joins TRBV2 to TRBJ1-1, with 8 bases fitting TRBD1. The sequence was obtained from a woman aged 35 to 49 with alopecia areata. Some clones in this sample may be carry-over from other donors' samples. CDR3 in DNA: TGTGCCAGCACCCTCCAGGGGGCAGTTGTGAACACTGAAGCTTTCTTT. It yields the protein CASTLQGAVVNTEAFF. The full variable domain, in which reference TRBV2 and TRBJ1-1 provide the parts outside the CDR3, is EPEVTQTPSHQVTQMGQEVILRCVPISNHLYFYWYRQILGQKVEFLVSFYNNEISEKSEIFDDQFSVERPDGSNFTLKIRSTKLEDSAMYFCASTLQGAVVNTEAFFGQGTRLTVV.